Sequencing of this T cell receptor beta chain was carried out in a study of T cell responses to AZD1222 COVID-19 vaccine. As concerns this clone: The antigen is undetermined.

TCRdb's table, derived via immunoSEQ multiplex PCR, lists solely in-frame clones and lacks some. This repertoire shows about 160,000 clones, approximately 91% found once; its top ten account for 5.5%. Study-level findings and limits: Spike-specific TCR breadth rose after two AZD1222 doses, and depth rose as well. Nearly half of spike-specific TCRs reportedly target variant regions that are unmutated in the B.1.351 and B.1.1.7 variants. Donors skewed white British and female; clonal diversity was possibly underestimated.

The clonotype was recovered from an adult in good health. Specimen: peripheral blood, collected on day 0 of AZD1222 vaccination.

The CDR3 DNA sequence: TGCGCCAGCAGCCTAGGACAGTTCTCTGGAAACACCATATATTTT. Encoded protein: CASSLGQFSGNTIYF. V gene TRBV5-1 combines with J gene TRBJ1-3; TRBD1 might be the D (6 bases). CDR1 is SGHRS and CDR2 is YFSETQ in the germline V gene. V dropped 4 bases and J dropped 0 bases, with 11 bases sitting between them. The CDR3 runs 15 residues.